These 22 T cell receptor beta chains were all obtained from the same sample, sequenced in a study of blood T cell repertoires in COVID-19. Using immunoSEQ multiplex PCR, the repertoire was profiled, and TCRdb retains in-frame clones only, with some absent. The sample lists around 390,000 clones; approximately 87% were seen once. Sequencing input: PBMCs or T cells enriched from blood (not recorded which). The origin of the receptors is a woman between 50 and 59 years old who had recovered from COVID-19.

The chain joins TRBV19 to TRBJ2-1; 8 nucleotides agree with TRBD2. The CDR3 extends over 15 amino acids. V was pared by 6 bases and J by 5 bases, with 9 bases of the junction left unmatched. Germline values: CDR1 LNHDA, CDR2 SQIVND (reference sequence). CDR3 loop: CASRSSSGGDNEQFF. DNA of the CDR3: TGTGCCAGTAGGAGCTCGAGCGGGGGAGACAATGAGCAGTTCTTC.

V and J are TRBV27 and TRBJ2-1; D not certain. Trimming cost V 4 bases and J 0 bases, with 13 bases left between them. This CDR3 is 16 amino acids long. Germline CDR1 and CDR2: MNHEY and SMNVEV (reference sequence). CDR3 amino acids: CASSWRSRSSYNEQFF. The DNA of the CDR3 is TGTGCCAGCAGTTGGCGGAGTCGGAGCTCCTACAATGAGCAGTTCTTC.

The genes are TRBV28 and TRBJ2-7, with TRBD2 matching over 14 bases. The CDR3 is 16 residues long. Germline CDR1 and CDR2: MDHEN and SYDVKM. Germline trimming cut 6 bases from V and 2 bases from J; bases unmatched to any gene: 6. CDR3 in amino acids: CASSSPTSGGAYEQYF. CDR3 DNA: TGTGCCAGCAGCTCTCCGACTAGCGGGGGGGCCTACGAGCAGTACTTC.

The gene calls are TRBV7-2 and TRBJ2-7; possible D gene TRBD2, 6 bases. The CDR3 loop spans 15 amino acids. CDR1 and CDR2 from the germline V gene are SGHTA and FQGNSA. V lost 4 bases and J lost 0, with 13 bases in between. The CDR3 region has the DNA TGTGCCAGCAGCTCCGGGACTGGAAGCTCCTACGAGCAGTACTTC. This encodes CASSSGTGSSYEQYF.

This chain joins TRBV5-4 and TRBJ2-6; TRBD2 aligns across 8 bases. CDR3 length: 17 residues. Germline V lookup: CDR1 SGHNT, CDR2 YYREEE (reference sequence). V was pared by 4 bases and J by 0 bases, with 6 bases of the junction left unmatched. The CDR3 here is CASSPGGTSSGANVLTF. CDR3 sequence (DNA): TGTGCCAGCAGCCCGGGGGGGACAAGCTCTGGGGCCAACGTCCTGACTTTC.

The chain employs TRBV19 and TRBJ2-1; D is unresolved. Looked up from germline, CDR1 is LNHDA and CDR2 is SQIVND (reference sequence). CDR3 size: 15 residues. V was shortened by 3 bases and J by 0 bases, with 9 bases between the two germline ends. For the CDR3, the DNA is TGTGCCAGTAGTATTCTCGGTAGCTCCTACAATGAGCAGTTCTTC. This translates into CASSILGSSYNEQFF.

The chain is built from TRBV5-1 and TRBJ2-7; TRBD2 matches at 8 bases. The length of the CDR3 is 16 residues. Germline V gene data show CDR1 as SGHRS and CDR2 as YFSETQ. With 0 bases clipped from V and 0 bases from J, the junction kept 5 bases outside the gene matches. As DNA, the CDR3 is TGCGCCAGCAGCTTGGTTGGGCGGGGGGACTCCTACGAGCAGTACTTC. This sequence encodes CASSLVGRGDSYEQYF.

This clone is a singleton in its sample. This sequence joins TRBV25-1 and TRBJ2-7; D is undetermined. CDR3 length equals 11 residues. The germline V gene encodes CDR1 MGHDK and CDR2 SYGVNS. The germline V and J ends were trimmed by 3 bases and 6 bases, with 6 bases remaining between them. CDR3 residues: CASSDSLEQYF. Written as DNA, the CDR3 is TGTGCCAGCAGTGACAGTCTCGAGCAGTACTTC.

A single count supports this clone. This sequence joins TRBV7-2 and TRBJ2-2, with D uncertain. CDR3 length equals 17 residues. Looked up from germline, CDR1 is SGHTA and CDR2 is FQGNSA. V was shortened by 1 base and J by 1 base, with 13 bases between the two germline ends. The CDR3, as DNA: TGTGCCAGCAGCTTAGAGAGAACCCTATTGAACACCGGGGAGCTGTTTTTT. This codes for CASSLERTLLNTGELFF. Full variable domain (missing parts from reference TRBV7-2 and TRBJ2-2): GAGVSQSPSNKVTEKGKDVELRCDPISGHTALYWYRQSLGQGLEFLIYFQGNSAPDKSGLPSDRFSAERTGGSVSTLTIQRTQQEDSAVYLCASSLERTLLNTGELFFGEGSRLTVL.

The chain recombines TRBV28 with TRBJ2-7, with 8 bases lining up with TRBD2. The length of the CDR3 is 14 residues. Germline V gives CDR1 MDHEN, CDR2 SYDVKM. V shed 7 bases, J shed 4 bases, and the junction held 9 bases outside the gene matches. The CDR3 DNA follows: TGTGCCAGCACTCCGGGACTAGGAGTTTACGAGCAGTACTTC. Translation: CASTPGLGVYEQYF.

The rearrangement links TRBV30 to TRBJ2-3; 9 nucleotides agree with TRBD1. The CDR3 spans 14 residues. Germline V gene data show CDR1 as GTSNPN and CDR2 as SVGIG (reference sequence). The V gene end was trimmed by 1 base and the J gene end by 3 bases; junction bases not matched to a gene: 2. The CDR3 here is CAWSAGTGTDTQYF. CDR3 sequence (DNA): TGTGCCTGGAGTGCGGGGACAGGGACAGATACGCAGTATTTT.

This sequence joins TRBV11-2 and TRBJ1-1, with a weak D call TRBD1 (6 bases). Trimming took off 5 bases at V and 0 bases at J, with 13 bases between the two ends. Per germline, CDR1 SGHAT and CDR2 FQNNGV. The CDR3 length is 15 residues. DNA for the CDR3: TGTGCCAGCAGCCCCACCACAGGGATGAACACTGAAGCTTTCTTT. Its protein is CASSPTTGMNTEAFF.

The gene calls are TRBV27 and TRBJ1-1; a weak D match, TRBD1 (6 bases). Germline CDR1 MNHEY, CDR2 SMNVEV (reference sequence). The CDR3 totals 12 residues. The V end was cut by 6 bases, the J end by 3 bases, with 8 bases between. CDR3 bases: TGTGCCAGCAGATACAGGGACACTGAAGCTTTCTTT. It specifies CASRYRDTEAFF.

The chain links TRBV19 to TRBJ2-2; D may be TRBD2 (6 bases). Germline loops: CDR1 LNHDA, CDR2 SQIVND (reference sequence). CDR3 length: 17 residues. Trimming pared 3 bases from V and 5 bases from J, leaving 19 bases between. As DNA, the CDR3 is TGTGCCAGTAGTATTTTAGGGCCTCAGGAGGGTACCGGGGAGCTGTTTTTT. This codes for CASSILGPQEGTGELFF.

J is TRBJ1-1 and V is TRBV19, with 7 bases lining up with TRBD1. This CDR3 is 15 amino acids long. Germline CDR1 reads LNHDA; CDR2 reads SQIVND (reference sequence). The V gene end was trimmed by 2 bases and the J gene end by 8 bases; junction bases not matched to a gene: 11. Here the CDR3 DNA reads TGTGCCAGTAGTATACGGGCAGGGGGATTCGGGGAAGCTTTCTTT. This sequence encodes CASSIRAGGFGEAFF.

This clone was seen just once. The V and J genes are TRBV5-6 and TRBJ2-1, with unresolved D. Trimming took 6 bases from V and 6 from J, leaving 19 bases between them. Germline V gene sequence: CDR1 SGHDT, CDR2 YYEEEE. This CDR3 comprises 15 residues. The chain's CDR3 is CASTTNTAQGNEQFF. The CDR3 DNA reads TGTGCCAGCACCACGAACACAGCCCAAGGCAATGAGCAGTTCTTC.

The V call is TRBV6-5, the J call TRBJ1-2; D perhaps matches TRBD1 (5 bases). Germline CDR1 is MNHEY and CDR2 is SVGAGI. This CDR3 has 15 residues. Trimming took 2 bases from V and 4 from J, leaving 14 bases between them. This CDR3 is CASSYTPGDGYGYTF. In DNA form, the CDR3 reads TGTGCCAGCAGTTACACGCCGGGGGACGGCTATGGCTACACCTTC.

This clone has just one count. The chain recombines TRBV24-1 with TRBJ2-2, with a weak D call TRBD1 (5 bases). Germline CDR1 KGHDR, CDR2 SFDVKD. The CDR3 consists of 17 residues. This chain's CDR3 is CAHRGRTLRPNTGELFF. As DNA, the CDR3 is TGTGCACACAGAGGCCGGACACTGAGACCGAACACCGGGGAGCTGTTTTTT.

The rearrangement uses TRBV2 and TRBJ2-5; 11 bases are shared with TRBD2. V dropped 4 bases and J dropped 6; count of bases not matched to a gene: 16. The V gene's germline CDR1 is SNHLY and CDR2 FYNNEI. The CDR3 is 18 amino acids. This CDR3 is CASSGLSSSGGARKTQYF. CDR3 coding DNA: TGTGCCAGCAGTGGTTTAAGTAGTAGCGGGGGGGCTAGGAAGACCCAGTACTTC. Combining the CDR3 with reference TRBV2 and TRBJ2-5 gives the whole variable domain EPEVTQTPSHQVTQMGQEVILRCVPISNHLYFYWYRQILGQKVEFLVSFYNNEISEKSEIFDDQFSVERPDGSNFTLKIRSTKLEDSAMYFCASSGLSSSGGARKTQYFGPGTRLLVL.

The chain carries TRBV10-3 and TRBJ1-2; the D gene is possibly TRBD1 (6 bases). V lost 7 bases to trimming and J lost 2 bases, with 17 bases between them. Germline assignment: CDR1 ENHRY and CDR2 SYGVKD. The CDR3 contains 15 residues. The CDR3 DNA reads as TGTGCCATCACGGGGGGGGACAAACACAACTATGGCTACACCTTC. It translates to CAITGGDKHNYGYTF.

The CDR3 DNA is TGCAGCGTTGGACAGGACCTTAATTCACCCCTCCACTTT. It specifies CSVGQDLNSPLHF. The chain carries TRBV29-1 and TRBJ1-6; D possibly corresponds to TRBD1 (6 bases). CDR3 length equals 13 residues. CDR1 is SQVTM, CDR2 ANQGSEA, per germline. The V end was cut by 4 bases, the J end by 6 bases, with 10 bases between.

The chain carries TRBV6-5 and TRBJ1-5; the match to TRBD1 covers 8 bases. V gave up 6 bases and J gave up 6 bases; unmatched junction bases: 7. This CDR3 has 14 amino acids. Per germline, CDR1 MNHEY and CDR2 SVGAGI. CDR3 in DNA: TGTGCCAGCAGAACAGGGGGGATCGGTCAGCCCCAGCATTTT. It is translated as CASRTGGIGQPQHF.